The present T cell receptor beta chain was sequenced within a study of response to subunit inactivated influenza vaccine. Study-wide findings and caveats: Only a handful of new T cells, the authors suggested, are recruited with each seasonal influenza vaccination.

This clonotype was recorded a few times. Its antigen is still unknown. The ends were cut back, 4 bases at V and 0 bases at J, with 18 bases in the middle. There are 17 residues in the CDR3. Germline loops: CDR1 SEHNR, CDR2 FQNEAQ (reference sequence). TCRdb reanalysed the RT-PCR reads using MiXCR and keeps one entry per CDR3 protein. The sample has around 850,000 distinct CDR3 sequences, around 18% seen once. The material sequenced was PBMCs from blood, taken 5 to 6 days after vaccination. This chain uses TRBV7-9 with TRBJ1-1; D unclear. This TCR derives from a man aged 50-59 years who received an inactivated influenza vaccine. CDR3 sequence: CASSSRGSRFMNTEAFF. In DNA, the CDR3 is TGTGCCAGCAGCTCTCGGGGTTCACGCTTCATGAACACTGAAGCTTTCTTT.